This is a list of T cell receptor beta chains from one sample in a study of control samples from healthy donors and cancer patients. Here immunoSEQ multiplex PCR was the method, and the copy in TCRdb shows in-frame clones only, minus some. The sample includes some 130,000 clones, 91% of them seen just once. The sequencing sample was made of blood. These receptors all come from a man between 18 and 35 years old in good health. The conserved cysteine and the conserved F or W are not part of the CDR3 here. Part of the rows lack a size; the others show once, few, many or a class for expanded clones.

v_call | cdr3_length | clone_size | cdr3_aa
TRBV5-6 | 17 | . | ASSLESGASGGPQETQY
TRBV4-1 | 13 | once | ASSLKWGPGNTIY
TRBV10-3 | 11 | . | AISELRKDGYT
TRBV24-1 | 10 | . | ATSGGADGYT
TRBV5-4 | 13 | . | ASSLDRGVYNEQF
TRBV2 | 12 | . | ASNEESGVPEQF
TRBV7-3 | 11 | . | ASSQTNTGELF
TRBV6-5 | 13 | . | ASIFDRDLGYGYT
TRBV2 | 14 | . | ASSVPGGLFTGELF
TRBV27 | 10 | . | ASSLLGDEQY
TRBV10-3 | 11 | . | AISGQEKNIQY
TRBV6-5 | 11 | . | AMQGARINEQF
TRBV7-2 | 13 | . | ASSATGQAGNTIY
TRBV5-1 | 10 | . | ASSFLGYEQY
TRBV27 | 12 | . | ASCTSLGAPEAF
TRBV19 | 15 | . | ASSARTGTLTNQPQH
TRBV6-5 | 13 | . | ASSYYAGRPYGYT
TRBV9 | 15 | . | ASSVGALGLAKNIQY
TRBV19 | 12 | . | ASSIFRAVYGYT
TRBV6-1 | 11 | . | ASSEAENTEAF
TRBV10-1 | 11 | . | ASSEARGHEQY
TRBV4-2 | 15 | . | ASSTNNLRGLREKLF
TRBV18 | 12 | . | ASSPGQTQETQY
TRBV30 | 15 | . | AWSAGTGGAYNSPLH
TRBV21-1 | 10 | . | ASSKKGGEQY
TRBV5-1 | 13 | . | ASSLVPGQGNGYT
TRBV19 | 12 | . | ASSMGPKNTEAF
TRBV6-5 | 14 | . | ASSYSGQGGHTEAF
TRBV6-4 | 11 | . | ASSPGVSETQY
TRBV7-3 | 11 | . | ASSLTTNTEAF
TRBV30 | 9 | . | AWRRGLEAF
TRBV19 | 12 | . | ASSIYGSGTEAF
TRBV10-3 | 13 | . | AISESYGRGRRYT
TRBV2 | 11 | . | ASRDRANSPLH
TRBV20-1 | 9 | . | SASSLDGYT
TRBV9 | 12 | . | ASSVGSGGEKLF
TRBV10-3 | 12 | . | ATAGGAGSYGYT
TRBV10-3 | 9 | . | AISGSYEQY
TRBV9 | 13 | . | ASGQPGLVSNEQF
TRBV27 | 12 | . | ASKRQGVMETQY
TRBV30 | 13 | . | AWSHLGQYIYGYT
TRBV2 | 13 | . | ASSDGTRSTDTQY
TRBV30 | 12 | . | AWRGGGIHNEQF
TRBV5-4 | 12 | . | ASEQDRERTEAF
TRBV4-1 | 13 | . | ASSPRTAFNGELF
TRBV5-5 | 10 | . | ASTDLWDGYT
TRBV15 | 11 | . | ATSKGYLNEQF
TRBV7-9 | 11 | . | ASSLGGDQPQH